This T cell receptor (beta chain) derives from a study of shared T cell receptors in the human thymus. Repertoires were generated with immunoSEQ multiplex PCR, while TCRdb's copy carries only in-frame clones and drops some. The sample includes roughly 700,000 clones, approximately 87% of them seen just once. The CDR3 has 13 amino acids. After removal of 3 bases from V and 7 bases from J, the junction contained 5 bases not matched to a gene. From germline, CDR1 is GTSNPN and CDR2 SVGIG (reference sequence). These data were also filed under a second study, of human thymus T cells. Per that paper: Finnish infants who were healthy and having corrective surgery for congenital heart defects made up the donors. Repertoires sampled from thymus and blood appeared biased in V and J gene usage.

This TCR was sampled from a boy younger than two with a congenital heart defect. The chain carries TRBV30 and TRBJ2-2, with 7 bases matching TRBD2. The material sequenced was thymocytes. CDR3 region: CAWSPREGGELFF. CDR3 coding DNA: TGTGCCTGGAGCCCCAGGGAGGGCGGGGAGCTGTTTTTT.